This T cell receptor beta chain was obtained from a study of cytomegalovirus exposure and HLA in healthy donors (dated by TCRdb to about 2017). Some background on the complete study: According to an earlier analysis of several hundred of the donors, some 170 million T cells yielded 90 million to 140 million unique TCR beta sequences and 250 to 350 Gb of sequence data. Roughly 310 gigabases of sequencing data and 80 million or so unique TCR sequences were included in an early release covering under 650 HLA-typed donors. The genetic ancestry cluster associated with self-reported Caucasian donors included about four fifths of the 350 to 500 genotyped donors. The study aimed to test whether cataloging public T cell receptors could reveal signatures of past pathogen exposure. The study profiled the T cell repertoires of fewer than 850 subjects by immunosequencing and related them to cytomegalovirus serostatus. Along with the approximately 650-subject first cohort, a separate validation cohort of approximately 110 different subjects was used. The study combined high-throughput TCR immunosequencing, statistical association of individual TCRs with disease status, and machine learning to predict cytomegalovirus infection status. A later analysis re-analyzed previously published TCR beta repertoires from 666 donors and added high-resolution HLA genotyping to study TCR occurrence patterns. In the later analysis, no new phenotypic data were used to find candidate immune exposures; instead, reliance was placed on TCR beta sequences and their occurrence across donors. An earlier analysis of approximately 500 of the donors applied high-throughput TCR beta sequencing to assess whether each TCR beta V gene segment acted as functional or pseudogenic. Donor age, sex, ethnicity and CMV serostatus were compiled together with the repertoire data. A later genetic analysis used genome-wide SNP genotypes for 398 of the 666 donors, treating that subset as a discovery cohort. All discovery cohort repertoires had been generated on a single sequencing platform. HLA typing covered class I and class II loci at four-digit resolution. The number of typed donors differed by locus: about 620-640 for A, B, C, DRB1 and DQB1; 522 for DQA1; 606 for DPA1; and 450 to 480 for DPB1. About 5 DR-DQ haplotypes were handled as single units for association and clustering, since linkage in the cohort was strong. Across under 500 genotyped donors of the cohort, an average of about 240,000 unique TCR beta nucleotide sequences per donor were sequenced, and approximately 19% of those sequences were non-productive.

In regard to this clone: Its antigen is currently not known. Base quality data are lacking; no much larger clone is found one base away.

The cohort consisted of some 670 healthy bone marrow donors. At the time of sampling, all cohort members were nominally healthy, though unrecorded immune exposures were likely present. The donor tested CMV seropositive and was one of the 289 seropositive cohort members. Each donor provided a peripheral blood sample, and peripheral blood mononuclear cells were used for TCR beta sequencing. The Qiagen DNeasy Blood Extraction Kit was used to extract genomic DNA from the blood cell samples. The germline V gene provides CDR1 SGHAT and CDR2 FQNNGV. Between the V and J ends, shortened by 7 bases and 8 bases respectively, the junction contains 12 bases. Including the terminal cysteine and phenylalanine, the CDR3 comprises 12 residues. The sequence is cut down to CDR3 DNA, 36 bases in frame from base 1. Libraries were prepared through the immunoSEQ multiplex PCR assay. The multiplex PCR relied on a mix of 60 forward primers for TCR Vbeta segments and 13 reverse primers for TCR Jbeta segments. The CDR3 region of rearranged TCR beta genes was amplified from genomic DNA by a multiplex PCR assay. Amplified TCR beta libraries were sequenced as 87-base-pair reads on the Illumina HiSeq System. Per the original workflow: A later analysis tallied tens of millions of unique TCR beta chains across the 666 repertoires, and some 10 million of those chains were shared by two or more donors. Raw reads were error-corrected and collapsed into unique sequences with a nearest-neighbor algorithm that merged closely related sequences to remove PCR and sequencing errors. Alignment of CDR3 sequences to IMGT reference sequences was used to assign V, D and J gene segments. For a sequence to be retained, a match of at least six nucleotides was required to both a V gene segment and a J gene segment. A rearrangement counted as productive if the CDR3 had no stop codons and remained in frame with V and J, and every other rearrangement counted as non-productive. Following IMGT convention, CDR3 was defined as the stretch from the second conserved V-encoded cysteine up to the conserved J-encoded phenylalanine. The earlier analysis of some 580 of the donors excluded any sequence lacking an unambiguous match to a single V gene segment. An earlier analysis of 587 of the donors classified V segments as functional when productive rearrangements were above 56.7% and as segregating when the standard deviation between donors was above 5%. To diagnose cytomegalovirus status from the catalog of TCR beta chain sequences, a statistical classification framework was built. In a later analysis, V and J genes were assigned by comparing TCR nucleotide sequences against IMGT/GENE-DB human TR gene sequences. Using the TCRdist pipeline, a later analysis assigned CDR3 sequences along with most-parsimonious VDJ recombination scenarios. In a later analysis, each TCR beta chain was defined by its CDR3 amino acid sequence together with its V-gene family, and reads without a unique V-gene family were excluded. A later analysis removed roughly 590 highly shared, low-generation-probability nucleotide sequences to deal with suspected cross-contamination and a sequencing artifact. For each public chain, a later analysis derived a clonal expansion index from normalized ranks of inferred template counts within each repertoire. A later analysis computed generation probabilities with a VDJ recombination model fitted to out-of-frame rearrangements, and checked the results against IGoR. In a later analysis, hypergeometric tests were used to score TCR-TCR, TCR-HLA and TCR-CMV co-occurrence, with a repertoire-size bias correction applied to TCR pairs. To estimate false discovery rates, a later analysis permuted the HLA or CMV assignments 20 times. In a later analysis, co-occurring TCRs were grouped with DBSCAN, and TCRdist sequence similarity was added when clustering was performed within HLA-allele-positive subsets. Repertoires with fewer than 30,000 or more than 120,000 public chains were left out of co-occurrence clustering, as were several repertoires with anomalous nucleotide sharing. TCRdb holds this immuneACCESS table with in-frame rearrangements only. Some clones are missing; in checked studies, unresolved V genes explain under half, and the rest has no known cause. Clone size and the V and J calls come from that table; the DNA yielded D and trimming. The sample profile shows 150,000 to 200,000 clones; roughly 78% of them were found once. Less than 15% of the sample goes to the ten largest clones.

General conclusions and limits of the study: Sequencing depth was assumed to be roughly uniform across donors in the presence/absence analyses, though that assumption may not hold. A cluster of highly shared sequence variants was judged likely to be a technical artifact of the sequencing pipeline. In this cohort, only TCR beta chains were sequenced, and detectable features were limited by the absence of alpha or paired-chain data. Correlated functional status among segregating V segments might be attributable to linkage disequilibrium, but an unknown experimental factor could not be ruled out. In a later genetic analysis, fewer N-insertions in productive TCRs were reported among donors in an Asian-associated ancestry cluster than the roughly 700-donor mean. Three of the identified cytomegalovirus-associated TCR beta chains were confirmed in vitro to be specific for cytomegalovirus antigens. A later analysis found that TCR association rates varied across HLA loci, with DRB1 alleles showing the most associated TCRs and HLA-C alleles the fewest. Immune exposure information for the cohort was limited to CMV serostatus. Across donors, most TCR sequences were observed very rarely, whereas some public TCRs were present in many individuals. A total of roughly 160 TCR beta chains were listed by the study as associated with cytomegalovirus. In a later analysis, HLA-associated TCR beta chains were found to be more clonally expanded and to have lower generation probabilities than equally common non-associated chains. Strong co-occurrence of HLA alleles, especially DR and DQ, made assigning TCR associations to individual alleles difficult. Because HLA typing was missing for some donors at each locus, association tests included only the typed subset. A further reported finding was that TCR beta sequences accurately predicted the HLA-A and HLA-B alleles for most subjects in the first cohort. Several of the top co-occurrence clusters appeared to be linked to parvovirus B19, influenza, CMV and Epstein-Barr virus, according to a later analysis. A later analysis associated about 18,000 TCR beta sequences with specific HLA alleles at a false discovery rate of 0.05. The earlier analysis of almost 600 of the donors excluded some 16 rarely observed V segments, including chromosome 9 orphons, because counts were too low. The authors suggested that the approach could potentially be extended to other disease states and immunological phenotypes. An earlier analysis of approximately 530 of the donors showed that most TCR beta V segments appeared in productive rearrangements either about 87% or about 30% of the time, which broadly matched IMGT annotations. In both the original and validation cohorts, the classifier was reported to diagnose cytomegalovirus status with high specificity and sensitivity. An association between a missense DCLRE1C variant and V-gene and J-gene trimming of TCR beta chains was found in a later genetic analysis and replicated in an independent cohort. According to a later analysis, most CMV-associated TCR beta chains appeared to be HLA-restricted, and the HLA associations seemed to be driven largely by CMV exposure. The 87-base-pair reads could not distinguish some IMGT-functional V segments, including TRBV6-2 and TRBV6-3, so those segments were excluded.

Here the chain combines TRBV11-2 and TRBJ2-4, with the D gene not clear enough to name. The source material was PBMCs. The TCR originated in a woman aged 45-59 years in good health and CMV-seropositive. The nucleotide sequence is TGTGCCAGCACCTCTAGTACCGACATTCAGTACTTC. Translation gives CASTSSTDIQYF.